The source of this T cell receptor beta chain is a study of identical twins listed by TCRdb under 2016. Regarding the research as a whole: To test whether fetal clonotypes persist, the study used deep sequencing on TCR alpha and beta repertoires from monozygotic twins, unrelated adults of various ages, and cord blood. To rule out contamination, replicate twin experiments were performed at different times with different library preparation protocols.

The method was 5' RACE. TCRdb records Illumina HiSeq 2000 as the sequencer. Template switching introduced a universal primer binding site; the final cDNA contained a unique molecular identifier, enabling accurate counting of TCR cDNA molecules. First-strand cDNA for TCR alpha and beta chains was synthesized from specific primers in the conserved constant-segment region. To control for contamination, every cDNA library carried two barcodes: a SMART-Mk sample barcode plus Illumina barcodes. TruSeq adapter sequences along with Illumina sample barcodes were introduced in two successive PCR steps. Sequencing of the TCR alpha and beta cDNA libraries was done on the Illumina HiSeq platform using custom primers. As for the original processing: MiGEC was used to process raw reads and extract unique molecular identifiers, and MiXCR was used to find CDR3 positions. For each individual, recombination models were inferred using an EM algorithm with the repgenHMM and IGoR tools. The tcR package in R was used for shared clonotype analysis, with sharing normalized by the product of cloneset sizes. Out-of-frame nonproductive sequences were analyzed to study raw recombination free of thymic and clonal selection effects. TCRdb cleaned the public reads at Q25 with fastp, built clones with MiXCR and kept in-frame beta chains. Every CDR3 protein is listed once, alongside the most common genes and DNA of its rows. The V and J calls, along with clone size, are taken from TCRdb and not from the paper's own processing. In all, the sample holds fewer than 550,000 distinct CDR3 sequences, and 15% of those were seen once. Clones ranked in the top ten supply around 0.4% of the sample.

All donors were healthy Caucasians. The twin cohort consisted of three pairs of female monozygotic twins, all aged roughly 18 to 29 years. CD4+ and CD8+ T cell populations were isolated with positive isolation kits from Invitrogen. What the study reported, not specific to this receptor: Out-of-frame TCR alpha sharing in monozygotic twins was systematically underestimated by recombination models, whereas sharing between unrelated individuals was in agreement with the recombination models. Because the same donors could not be followed over many years, conclusions were based on cross-sectional statistical analysis. Fewer insertions were carried by abundant cord blood beta clonotypes; a weaker similar trend was observed in young adult naive repertoires, while no such trend was observed in memory repertoires. Out-of-frame TCR alpha sequences shared between twins showed an excess of low generation-probability sequences compared with coincidental sharing between unrelated individuals. In beta out-of-frame sequences, excess twin sharing was weaker, because having fewer shared sequences lowered the signal-to-noise ratio. Invariant T cells such as MAIT and iNKT could partly confound zero-insertion analyses, although diverse VJ usage argued against such confounding for most clonotypes.

This clonotype was observed a handful of times. Its antigen is not yet known. Per-base qualities were not stored, and no clone one base away is much larger. The CDR3 has 15 amino acids, counting the end cysteine and phenylalanine. Only the CDR3 portion is preserved as DNA: 45 bases, with reading frame beginning at the first base. V sheds 2 bases and J sheds 10 bases, leaving 18 bases between their ends. Via the germline V gene, CDR1 is MNHEY and CDR2 SVGEGT. These sequences were also reported in another study, on yellow fever vaccine responses in identical twins. From that second study: The authors reported that the T cell response to vaccination in identical twins appeared partly convergent and partly personalized. In the study, vaccine-responding T cell clones were precisely tracked in identical twins.

The receptor chain draws on TRBV6-2 or TRBV6-3 and TRBJ2-1, and TRBD2 may be the D gene, going by 7 matching bases. The clonotype comes from a woman under 30 in good health. Sequencing was done on a sample of CD4+ T cells sorted from blood. In nucleotides, the sequence is TGTGCCAGCAGTTACCCCCCGAGGGGGGAGGGGGAGCAGTTCTTC. Its product reads: CASSYPPRGEGEQFF.